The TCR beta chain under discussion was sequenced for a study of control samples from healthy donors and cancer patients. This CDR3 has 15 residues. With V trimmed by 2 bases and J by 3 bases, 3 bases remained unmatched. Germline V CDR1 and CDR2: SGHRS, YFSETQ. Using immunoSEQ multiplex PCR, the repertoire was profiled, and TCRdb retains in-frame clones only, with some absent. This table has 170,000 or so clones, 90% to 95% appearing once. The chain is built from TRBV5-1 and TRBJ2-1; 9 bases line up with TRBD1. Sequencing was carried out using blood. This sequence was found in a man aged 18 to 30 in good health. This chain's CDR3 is CASSLRQGGYNEQFF. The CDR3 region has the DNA TGCGCCAGCAGCTTACGACAGGGGGGCTACAATGAGCAGTTCTTC.